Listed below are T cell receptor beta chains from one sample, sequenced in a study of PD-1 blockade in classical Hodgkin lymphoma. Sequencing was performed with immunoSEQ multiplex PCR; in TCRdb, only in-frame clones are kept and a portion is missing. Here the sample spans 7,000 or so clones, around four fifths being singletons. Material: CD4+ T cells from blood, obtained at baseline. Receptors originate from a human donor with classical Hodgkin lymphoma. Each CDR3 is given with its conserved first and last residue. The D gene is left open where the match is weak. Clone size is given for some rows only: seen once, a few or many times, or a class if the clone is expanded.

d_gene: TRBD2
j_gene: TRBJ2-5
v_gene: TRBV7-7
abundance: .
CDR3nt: TGTGCTAGCAGCTCGACTAGCGGGAGGGAGGAGACCCAGTACTTC
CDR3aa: CASSSTSGREETQYF

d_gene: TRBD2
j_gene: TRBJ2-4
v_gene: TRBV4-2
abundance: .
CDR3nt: TGTGCCAGCAGCCGGGAGACTAGCGGGGCGTCAGCCAAAAACATTCAGTACTTC
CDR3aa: CASSRETSGASAKNIQYF

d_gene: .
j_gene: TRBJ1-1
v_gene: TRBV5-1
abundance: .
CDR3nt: TGCGCCAGCAGCTTAAGTGGGAGTCTGGGTTCCACTGAAGCTTTCTTT
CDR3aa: CASSLSGSLGSTEAFF

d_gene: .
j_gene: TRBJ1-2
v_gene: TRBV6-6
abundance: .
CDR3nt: TGTGCCAGCAGGTTACACTATGGCTACACCTTC
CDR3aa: CASRLHYGYTF

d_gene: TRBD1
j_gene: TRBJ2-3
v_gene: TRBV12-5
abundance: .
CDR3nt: TGTGCTAGTGGAAAAGGGACAGGAAAGACAGATACGCAGTATTTT
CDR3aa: CASGKGTGKTDTQYF

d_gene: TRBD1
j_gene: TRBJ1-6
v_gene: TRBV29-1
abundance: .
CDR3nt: TGCAGCGTCTACAACCGGGACAGGGGAAATTCACCCCTCCACTTT
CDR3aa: CSVYNRDRGNSPLHF

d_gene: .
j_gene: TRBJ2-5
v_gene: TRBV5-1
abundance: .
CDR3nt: TGCGCCAGCAGCTCTAGGGCTGGAGAGACCCAGTACTTC
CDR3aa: CASSSRAGETQYF

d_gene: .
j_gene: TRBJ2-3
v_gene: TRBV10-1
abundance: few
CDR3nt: TGCGCCAGCAGTGAGTCGCTCTCCGGGGGCACAGATACGCAGTATTTT
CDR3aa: CASSESLSGGTDTQYF

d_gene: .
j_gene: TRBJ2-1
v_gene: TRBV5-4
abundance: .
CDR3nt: TGTGCCAGCAGCCCCGAGGAGGGTACCTACAATGAGCAGTTCTTC
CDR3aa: CASSPEEGTYNEQFF

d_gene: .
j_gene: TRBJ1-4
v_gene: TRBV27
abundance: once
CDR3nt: TGTGCCAGCAGTTTTTCGGGGGCAAAACTGTTTTTT
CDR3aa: CASSFSGAKLFF

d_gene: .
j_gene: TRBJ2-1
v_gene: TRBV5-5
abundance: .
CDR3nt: TGTGCCAGCAGCTTGGATAACTGGGATGAGCAGTTCTTC
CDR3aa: CASSLDNWDEQFF

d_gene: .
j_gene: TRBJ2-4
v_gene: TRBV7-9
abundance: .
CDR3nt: TGTGCCAGCAGCTTAGAAGGCCGCGCTTTAGCCAAAAACATTCAGTACTTC
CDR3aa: CASSLEGRALAKNIQYF

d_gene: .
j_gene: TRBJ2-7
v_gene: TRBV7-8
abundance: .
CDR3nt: TGTGCCAGCACCCTCAGGACAGTCGGACCCTACGAGCAGTACTTC
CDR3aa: CASTLRTVGPYEQYF

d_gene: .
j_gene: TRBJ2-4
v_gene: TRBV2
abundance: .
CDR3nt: TGTGCCAGCAGTCAGCTCATAGCCAAAAACATTCAGTACTTC
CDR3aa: CASSQLIAKNIQYF

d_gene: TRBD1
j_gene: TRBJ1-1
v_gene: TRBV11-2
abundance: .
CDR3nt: TGTGCCAGCAGCTCTGGGGGACAGGGCCGTGGCGAGGCTTTCTTT
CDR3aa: CASSSGGQGRGEAFF

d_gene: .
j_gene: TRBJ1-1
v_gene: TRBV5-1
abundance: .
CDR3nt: TGCGCCAGCAGCCCTCTCAGGACAGATGAAGCTTTCTTT
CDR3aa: CASSPLRTDEAFF

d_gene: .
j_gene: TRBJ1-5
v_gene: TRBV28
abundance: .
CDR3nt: TGTGCCAGCAGTTTATGGTATGGGCAGATGTATAGCAATCAGCCCCAGCATTTT
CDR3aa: CASSLWYGQMYSNQPQHF

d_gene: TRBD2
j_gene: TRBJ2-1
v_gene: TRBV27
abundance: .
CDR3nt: TGTGCCAGCAGTACCCAGCGGGGGGGCCAAACCTACAATGAGCAGTTCTTC
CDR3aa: CASSTQRGGQTYNEQFF

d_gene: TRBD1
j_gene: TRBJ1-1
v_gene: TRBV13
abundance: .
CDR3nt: TGTGCCAGCAGCACAGACAGGGATTTTGAAGCTTTCTTT
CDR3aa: CASSTDRDFEAFF

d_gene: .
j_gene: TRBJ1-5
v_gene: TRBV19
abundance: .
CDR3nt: TGTGCCAGTACCCCAGCGGCCGGGGGCACTTTTCAGCCGCAGCATTTT
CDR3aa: CASTPAAGGTFQPQHF

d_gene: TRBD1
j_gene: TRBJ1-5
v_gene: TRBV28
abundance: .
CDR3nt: TGTGCCAGCGCCCACCGGGACAGGGGCCCCTATAGCAATCAGCCCCAGCATTTT
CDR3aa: CASAHRDRGPYSNQPQHF

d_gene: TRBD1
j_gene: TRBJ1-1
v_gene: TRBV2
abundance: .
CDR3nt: TGTGCCAGCAGTTACGACAGGGTTGCTTTCTTT
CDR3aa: CASSYDRVAFF

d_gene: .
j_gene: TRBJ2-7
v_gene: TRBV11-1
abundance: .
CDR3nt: TGTGCCAGCAGCATGGACTCCTACGAGCAGTACTTC
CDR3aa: CASSMDSYEQYF

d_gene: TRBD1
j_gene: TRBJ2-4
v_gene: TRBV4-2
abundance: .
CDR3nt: TGTGCCAGCAGCCAAGACCTTCGCCCAGGGGGCGGAAGGGACATTCAGTACTTC
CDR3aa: CASSQDLRPGGGRDIQYF

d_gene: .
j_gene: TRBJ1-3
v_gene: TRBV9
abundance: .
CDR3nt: TGTGCCAGCAGCGTAGCCCCGGGCCCCGGGGCCGGGGACTCTGGAAACACCATATATTTT
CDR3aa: CASSVAPGPGAGDSGNTIYF

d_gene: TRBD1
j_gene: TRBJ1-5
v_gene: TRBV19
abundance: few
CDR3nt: TGTGCCAGTAGTGTCACAGGGGGCTTCGGTCAGCCCCAGCATTTT
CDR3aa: CASSVTGGFGQPQHF

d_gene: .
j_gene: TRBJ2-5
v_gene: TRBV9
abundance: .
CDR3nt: TGTGCCAGCAGCGTAGGCCCTGATGGGGAGACCCAGTACTTC
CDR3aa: CASSVGPDGETQYF

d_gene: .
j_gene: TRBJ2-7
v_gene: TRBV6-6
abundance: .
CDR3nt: TGTGCCAGCACCAAATGGGGATACGAGCAGTACTTC
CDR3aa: CASTKWGYEQYF

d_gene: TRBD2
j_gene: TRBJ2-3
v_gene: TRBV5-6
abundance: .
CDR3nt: TGTGCCAGCAGCGCTTGGCAAAGCGGGATGAGAAGTTCAACGCAGTATTTT
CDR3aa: CASSAWQSGMRSSTQYF

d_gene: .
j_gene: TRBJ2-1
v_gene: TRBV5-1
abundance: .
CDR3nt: TGCGCCAGCAGGTTGGACCTTAAATGGGACAATAGGGAGCAGTTCTTC
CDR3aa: CASRLDLKWDNREQFF

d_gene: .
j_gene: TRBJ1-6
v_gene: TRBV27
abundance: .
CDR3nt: TGTGCCAGCAGACCGTCAGGGTATAATTCACCCCTCCACTTT
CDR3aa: CASRPSGYNSPLHF

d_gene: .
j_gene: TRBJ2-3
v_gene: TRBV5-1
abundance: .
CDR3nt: TGCGCCAGCAGCCCTTGGTCGGGGGGCCTATTCACAGATACGCAGTATTTT
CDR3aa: CASSPWSGGLFTDTQYF

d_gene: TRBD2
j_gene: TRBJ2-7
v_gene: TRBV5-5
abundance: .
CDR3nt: TGCGCCAGCAGCCAAGCGGGAGGCGAGAACGAGCAGTACTTC
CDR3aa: CASSQAGGENEQYF